This is a list of T cell receptor beta chains from one sample in a study of T cell responses to AZD1222 COVID-19 vaccine. TCRdb keeps only in-frame clones here, not all; method: immunoSEQ multiplex PCR. The data show about 130,000 clones, roughly 90% seen once. This sample comprised peripheral blood, obtained on day 0 of AZD1222 vaccination. The receptors here all came from an adult in good health. Both conserved end residues are part of each CDR3. A D gene is named only where the DNA matches it firmly. Expanded clones are given a class, and other clones once, few, many or no size at all.

J: TRBJ1-2
size: NA
D: TRBD1
length: 12
V: TRBV2
CDR3: CASRLTGWGYTF
DNA: TGTGCCAGCAGGTTGACAGGGTGGGGCTACACCTTC

J: TRBJ1-2
size: NA
D: NA
length: 14
V: TRBV7-9
CDR3: CASSLEGRNYGYTF
DNA: TGTGCCAGCAGCTTAGAGGGGCGGAACTATGGCTACACCTTC

J: TRBJ1-1
size: NA
D: TRBD1
length: 14
V: TRBV5-6
CDR3: CASKPQGAQAEAFF
DNA: TGTGCCAGCAAACCACAGGGGGCGCAGGCTGAAGCTTTCTTT

J: TRBJ1-2
size: NA
D: NA
length: 11
V: TRBV6-4
CDR3: CASSDSRGYTF
DNA: TGTGCCAGCAGTGACTCGAGGGGCTACACCTTC

J: TRBJ2-5
size: NA
D: TRBD2
length: 16
V: TRBV4-2
CDR3: CASSQAGPRGVETQYF
DNA: TGTGCCAGCAGCCAAGCCGGGCCCCGGGGGGTGGAGACCCAGTACTTC

J: TRBJ2-1
size: NA
D: NA
length: 16
V: TRBV4-3
CDR3: CASSQAFSGYNDEQFF
DNA: TGCGCCAGCAGCCAGGCCTTTAGCGGATATAATGATGAGCAGTTCTTC

J: TRBJ2-7
size: NA
D: NA
length: 14
V: TRBV5-1
CDR3: CASSLGSVRDEQYF
DNA: TGCGCCAGCAGCTTGGGAAGCGTACGCGACGAGCAGTACTTC

J: TRBJ2-1
size: once
D: TRBD2
length: 12
V: TRBV3-1/TRBV3-2
CDR3: CASSHQAGGLFF
DNA: TGTGCCAGCAGCCACCAAGCGGGAGGGTTGTTCTTC

J: TRBJ2-1
size: NA
D: TRBD2
length: 15
V: TRBV7-6
CDR3: CASSSTSGKLGEQFF
DNA: TGTGCCAGCAGCTCCACTAGCGGGAAGCTAGGTGAGCAGTTCTTC

J: TRBJ2-7
size: NA
D: NA
length: 13
V: TRBV2
CDR3: CASSVGNTREQYF
DNA: TGTGCCAGCAGTGTAGGCAATACTAGGGAGCAGTACTTC

J: TRBJ1-5
size: NA
D: NA
length: 15
V: TRBV19
CDR3: CASSIAGYSNQPQHF
DNA: TGTGCCAGTAGTATAGCAGGGTATAGCAATCAGCCCCAGCATTTT

J: TRBJ1-2
size: once
D: NA
length: 11
V: TRBV29-1
CDR3: CSVGGLRGYTF
DNA: TGCAGCGTTGGCGGACTCAGAGGCTACACCTTC

J: TRBJ2-7
size: NA
D: NA
length: 12
V: TRBV28
CDR3: CASSLPPYEQYF
DNA: TGTGCCAGCAGCCTCCCCCCCTACGAGCAGTACTTC

J: TRBJ2-1
size: few
D: TRBD2
length: 16
V: TRBV6-4
CDR3: CASSDDERGSYNEQFF
DNA: TGTGCCAGCAGTGACGACGAGCGGGGCTCCTACAATGAGCAGTTCTTC

J: TRBJ2-2
size: few
D: NA
length: 11
V: TRBV5-1
CDR3: CASSFSGELFF
DNA: TGCGCCAGCAGCTTTTCCGGGGAGCTGTTTTTT

J: TRBJ2-1
size: NA
D: NA
length: 13
V: TRBV19
CDR3: CASSPDQNNEQFF
DNA: TGTGCCAGTAGTCCTGACCAAAACAATGAGCAGTTCTTC

J: TRBJ2-5
size: NA
D: NA
length: 13
V: TRBV11-3
CDR3: CASSLDGQETQYF
DNA: TGTGCCAGCAGCTTAGACGGCCAAGAGACCCAGTACTTC

J: TRBJ1-3
size: once
D: NA
length: 13
V: TRBV9
CDR3: CASSVLLGNTIYF
DNA: TGTGCCAGCAGCGTATTATTGGGAAACACCATATATTTT

J: TRBJ2-7
size: NA
D: TRBD2
length: 19
V: TRBV19
CDR3: CASSKGGTTSGGPIYEQYF
DNA: TGTGCCAGTAGTAAAGGTGGGACGACTAGCGGAGGACCTATCTACGAGCAGTACTTC

J: TRBJ2-3
size: NA
D: NA
length: 17
V: TRBV19
CDR3: CASSPPAILGIRDTQYF
DNA: TGTGCCAGTAGTCCACCAGCGATACTGGGGATCCGGGATACGCAGTATTTT

J: TRBJ1-2
size: NA
D: NA
length: 15
V: TRBV30
CDR3: CAWRPPGAGNYGYTF
DNA: TGTGCCTGGAGGCCCCCCGGGGCAGGGAACTATGGCTACACCTTC

J: TRBJ1-5
size: NA
D: NA
length: 13
V: TRBV19
CDR3: CASKIGHNQPQHF
DNA: TGTGCCAGTAAGATAGGGCACAATCAGCCCCAGCATTTT

J: TRBJ1-2
size: NA
D: NA
length: 14
V: TRBV7-8
CDR3: CASSPDTRASGYTF
DNA: TGTGCCAGCAGCCCCGACACACGCGCGTCGGGCTACACCTTC

J: TRBJ1-2
size: NA
D: TRBD1
length: 16
V: TRBV2
CDR3: CASSVVKGQGGGGYTF
DNA: TGTGCCAGCAGTGTTGTAAAGGGGCAGGGGGGCGGTGGCTACACCTTC

J: TRBJ1-1
size: NA
D: NA
length: 15
V: TRBV15
CDR3: CATSSTAISVTEAFF
DNA: TGTGCCACCAGCAGTACAGCGATATCGGTGACTGAAGCTTTCTTT

J: TRBJ1-1
size: few
D: NA
length: 15
V: TRBV6-1
CDR3: CASSEGIEGSTEAFF
DNA: TGTGCCAGCAGTGAAGGGATTGAGGGAAGCACTGAAGCTTTCTTT

J: TRBJ2-7
size: NA
D: TRBD1
length: 15
V: TRBV4-1
CDR3: CASSPRDRVSYEQYF
DNA: TGCGCCAGCAGCCCCCGGGACAGGGTCTCCTACGAGCAGTACTTC

J: TRBJ1-1
size: NA
D: TRBD1
length: 14
V: TRBV4-1
CDR3: CASSHQTGGTEAFF
DNA: TGCGCCAGCAGCCACCAGACAGGGGGCACTGAAGCTTTCTTT

J: TRBJ2-1
size: NA
D: NA
length: 13
V: TRBV4-3
CDR3: CASSQVDGNEQFF
DNA: TGCGCCAGCAGCCAAGTTGATGGGAATGAGCAGTTCTTC

J: TRBJ1-6
size: NA
D: NA
length: 16
V: TRBV5-6
CDR3: CASSLGRSSYNSPLHF
DNA: TGTGCCAGCAGCTTGGGCAGAAGCTCCTATAATTCACCCCTCCACTTT

J: TRBJ2-7
size: NA
D: NA
length: 17
V: TRBV1
CDR3: CTSSQDQTSGSFIEQYF
DNA: TGCACCAGCAGCCAAGATCAGACTAGCGGGTCCTTTATCGAGCAGTACTTC

J: TRBJ2-7
size: NA
D: NA
length: 12
V: TRBV5-4
CDR3: CASRLEGGEQYF
DNA: TGTGCCAGCAGACTAGAGGGGGGCGAGCAGTACTTC

J: TRBJ2-7
size: once
D: TRBD2
length: 14
V: TRBV7-9
CDR3: CASSLSGVLYEQYF
DNA: TGTGCCAGCAGCCTTAGCGGGGTTCTCTACGAGCAGTACTTC

J: TRBJ2-3
size: NA
D: TRBD2
length: 18
V: TRBV7-2
CDR3: CASSLAGLAGGRTDTQYF
DNA: TGTGCCAGCAGCTTAGCTGGTTTAGCGGGGGGGCGGACAGATACGCAGTATTTT

J: TRBJ2-7
size: NA
D: NA
length: 12
V: TRBV4-1
CDR3: CASSSDSYEQYF
DNA: TGCGCCAGCAGTTCCGACTCCTACGAGCAGTACTTC

J: TRBJ2-7
size: NA
D: NA
length: 13
V: TRBV4-2
CDR3: CASSPQRASEQYF
DNA: TGTGCCAGCAGCCCCCAGCGGGCCAGCGAGCAGTACTTC

J: TRBJ1-3
size: NA
D: NA
length: 14
V: TRBV6-5
CDR3: CASSQTGAGNTIYF
DNA: TGTGCCAGCAGTCAGACGGGAGCTGGAAACACCATATATTTT

J: TRBJ1-1
size: NA
D: TRBD1
length: 15
V: TRBV10-3
CDR3: CAISPQGARNTEAFF
DNA: TGTGCCATCAGTCCACAGGGGGCGCGGAACACTGAAGCTTTCTTT

J: TRBJ1-2
size: NA
D: NA
length: 15
V: TRBV6-5
CDR3: CASSSYPGTNEGYTF
DNA: TGTGCCAGCAGTTCCTACCCCGGGACAAATGAAGGCTACACCTTC

J: TRBJ1-2
size: NA
D: TRBD1
length: 14
V: TRBV19
CDR3: CASSGGQYNYGYTF
DNA: TGTGCCTCCAGTGGGGGACAGTATAACTATGGCTACACCTTC

J: TRBJ2-5
size: NA
D: NA
length: 13
V: TRBV9
CDR3: CASSVPWGETQYF
DNA: TGTGCCAGCAGCGTACCTTGGGGCGAGACCCAGTACTTC

J: TRBJ2-7
size: NA
D: TRBD1
length: 14
V: TRBV19
CDR3: CASTPGQGAYEQYF
DNA: TGTGCCAGTACCCCGGGACAGGGGGCATACGAGCAGTACTTC

J: TRBJ2-1
size: once
D: NA
length: 14
V: TRBV18
CDR3: CASSPPVGVYEQFF
DNA: TGTGCCAGCTCACCTCCGGTGGGTGTATATGAGCAGTTCTTC

J: TRBJ2-3
size: NA
D: NA
length: 11
V: TRBV10-3
CDR3: CATMGRDTQYF
DNA: TGTGCCACTATGGGTCGGGATACGCAGTATTTT

J: TRBJ2-3
size: NA
D: TRBD2
length: 15
V: TRBV7-3
CDR3: CASSLTSGRTDTQYF
DNA: TGTGCCAGCAGCTTGACTAGCGGACGCACAGATACGCAGTATTTT

J: TRBJ2-5
size: once
D: TRBD1
length: 15
V: TRBV19
CDR3: CASSAYRGDEETQYF
DNA: TGTGCCAGTAGTGCCTACAGGGGGGATGAAGAGACCCAGTACTTC

J: TRBJ1-3
size: NA
D: TRBD1
length: 14
V: TRBV11-2
CDR3: CASQTGGTGNTIYF
DNA: TGTGCCAGCCAAACAGGGGGCACTGGAAACACCATATATTTT

J: TRBJ2-2
size: NA
D: TRBD2
length: 17
V: TRBV19
CDR3: CASSFGLAGFNTGELFF
DNA: TGTGCCAGTAGTTTTGGACTAGCGGGGTTTAACACCGGGGAGCTGTTTTTT

J: TRBJ1-2
size: NA
D: NA
length: 19
V: TRBV20-1
CDR3: CSASGREMLLGDINYGYTF
DNA: TGCAGTGCTAGTGGTCGTGAGATGTTACTTGGGGACATCAACTATGGCTACACCTTC

J: TRBJ2-1
size: NA
D: TRBD1
length: 15
V: TRBV11-3
CDR3: CASSPDRGRLNEQFF
DNA: TGTGCCAGCAGCCCAGACAGGGGGCGCCTCAATGAGCAGTTCTTC

J: TRBJ1-1
size: NA
D: NA
length: 12
V: TRBV27
CDR3: CASRRGYTEAFF
DNA: TGTGCCAGCAGAAGAGGGTACACTGAAGCTTTCTTT

J: TRBJ2-3
size: NA
D: TRBD2
length: 14
V: TRBV10-3
CDR3: CAIRKTGGTDTQYF
DNA: TGTGCCATCAGGAAGACGGGGGGTACAGATACGCAGTATTTT

J: TRBJ2-1
size: NA
D: TRBD2
length: 12
V: TRBV7-7
CDR3: CASSSGLGEQFF
DNA: TGTGCCAGCAGCTCGGGACTAGGGGAGCAGTTCTTC

J: TRBJ2-7
size: few
D: NA
length: 12
V: TRBV10-2
CDR3: CASIGRGREQYF
DNA: TGCGCCAGCATCGGCAGGGGCCGCGAGCAGTACTTC